A single sample gave rise to the 13 T cell receptor beta chains below, sequenced in a study of cytomegalovirus exposure and HLA in healthy donors (dated by TCRdb to the late 2010s). The library was obtained by the immunoSEQ multiplex PCR assay. The multiplex PCR relied on a mix of 60 forward primers for TCR Vbeta segments and 13 reverse primers for TCR Jbeta segments. This is the immuneACCESS table as TCRdb keeps it, with only in-frame sequences that have V and J called. A part of the clones is gone; compared with another copy, unresolved V genes explain less than half, and the rest is unexplained. The sample table holds tens of thousands of clones, of which roughly 80% were seen once. Roughly 2.9% of the sample comes from the top ten. Sequenced: PBMCs. These receptors came from a woman aged 30 to 39 in good health and CMV-seronegative.

The chain recombines TRBV9 with TRBJ1-1; 9 nucleotides match TRBD1. Germline V lookup: CDR1 SGDLS, CDR2 YYNGEE. The CDR3 has 15 residues. Germline trimming cut 3 bases from V and 3 bases from J; bases unmatched to any gene: 6. The CDR3 region has the DNA TGTGCCAGCAGCGGGCTACAGGGGGCCGACACTGAAGCTTTCTTT. Translation: CASSGLQGADTEAFF.

The genes are TRBV6-1 and TRBJ1-1; the D gene is possibly TRBD1 (6 bases). This CDR3 contains 19 residues. V lost 0 bases and J lost 1, with 21 bases in between. In germline, CDR1 is MNHNS, CDR2 SASEGT. The CDR3 coding sequence is TGTGCCAGCAGTGAAGCGCTTCCTCCACAGGGAACAGAGAACACTGAAGCTTTCTTT. Translating it yields CASSEALPPQGTENTEAFF.

The CDR3 loop reads CASGTSGGLLTDTQYF. The CDR3 DNA reads as TGTGCCAGCGGGACTAGCGGGGGGCTACTCACAGATACGCAGTATTTT. The chain is built from TRBV27 and TRBJ2-3; 15 nucleotides agree with TRBD2. The J segment lost 2 bases and the V segment lost 8 bases, leaving 5 bases of the junction unmatched. The CDR3 loop spans 16 amino acids. CDR1 is MNHEY and CDR2 is SMNVEV in the germline V gene (reference sequence).

The rearrangement joins TRBV6-5 to TRBJ2-7, with D possibly being TRBD2 (6 bases). The CDR3 contains 12 residues. Germline V CDR1 and CDR2: MNHEY, SVGAGI. The ends were cut back, 2 bases at V and 6 bases at J, with 8 bases in the middle. The CDR3 DNA reads as TGTGCCAGCAGTTACGGGGGGTTCGAGCAGTACTTC. Its translation is CASSYGGFEQYF.

The chain joins TRBV28 to TRBJ1-2; 12 nucleotides align to TRBD1. With 5 bases clipped from V and 8 bases from J, the junction kept 18 bases outside the gene matches. The CDR3 is 18 residues long. Germline CDR1 reads MDHEN; CDR2 reads SYDVKM. Here the CDR3 DNA reads TGTGCCAGCAGTGGACCTGCGGGACAGGGGGCTTTACGGAGAGGCTACACCTTC. Its protein product is CASSGPAGQGALRRGYTF.

This chain uses TRBV11-3 with TRBJ1-1; weak D call: TRBD1 (6 bases). Between the trimmed V and J ends, which lost 6 bases and 6 bases, there was a span of 17 bases. The CDR3 has 14 amino acids. Germline CDR1 is SGHNT and CDR2 is YENEEA. The CDR3 bases are TGTGCCAGCAGAAAATACAGGGATGGCCCTGAAGCTTTCTTT. This translates into CASRKYRDGPEAFF. Full variable domain (rest looked up from reference TRBV11-3 and TRBJ1-1): EAGVVQSPRYKIIEKKQPVAFWCNPISGHNTLYWYLQNLGQGPELLIRYENEEAVDDSQLPKDRFSAERLKGVDSTLKIQPAELGDSAVYLCASRKYRDGPEAFFGQGTRLTVV.

This clone was seen a handful of times. The chain uses TRBV5-1 and TRBJ1-6, with TRBD1 as a possible D gene (6 bases). Germline lookup yields CDR1 SGHRS and CDR2 YFSETQ. The CDR3 is 16 amino acids. Trimming took off 0 bases at V and 5 bases at J, with 12 bases between the two ends. This CDR3 is CASSLGQGKDNSPLHF. The CDR3 nucleotides are TGCGCCAGCAGCTTGGGTCAGGGGAAAGATAATTCACCCCTCCACTTT.

V and J are TRBV6-5 and TRBJ1-2; tentative D call: TRBD1 (6 bases). The CDR3 length is 16 residues. V shed 2 bases and J shed 3 bases, with 16 bases lying between them. The germline V gene has CDR1 MNHEY and CDR2 SVGAGI. As DNA, the CDR3 is TGTGCCAGCAGTTACAGGACAGAGCGGCGGGACTATGGCTACACCTTC. It translates to CASSYRTERRDYGYTF.

The chain couples TRBV9 to TRBJ2-7; TRBD1 aligns across 8 bases. Trimming cost V 4 bases and J 6 bases; bases outside gene matches: 3. Germline V gives CDR1 SGDLS, CDR2 YYNGEE. The CDR3 has 12 amino acids. CDR3: CASSPQGGEQYF. The DNA of the CDR3 is TGTGCCAGCAGCCCACAGGGGGGCGAGCAGTACTTC.

The V and J genes are TRBV11-3 and TRBJ2-5; a possible D gene is TRBD2 (5 bases). The end of the DNA aligns better with TRBJ2-7, so the J call may be wrong. CDR1 and CDR2 from the germline V gene are SGHNT and YENEEA. The length of the CDR3 is 15 residues. Here the CDR3 reads CASSTGPGSSYEQYF. CDR3 nucleotide sequence: TGTGCCAGCAGCACCGGGCCTGGGAGTTCCTACGAGCAGTACTTC.

V usage is TRBV27 and J usage is TRBJ2-1, with 8 positions matching TRBD1. The germline gives CDR1 MNHEY, CDR2 SMNVEV (reference sequence). V dropped 6 bases and J dropped 0; count of bases not matched to a gene: 10. The CDR3 is 17 residues long. The CDR3 sequence is CASSPLRGPFSYNEQFF. The CDR3 region has the DNA TGTGCCAGCAGCCCTCTCAGGGGGCCCTTCTCCTACAATGAGCAGTTCTTC.

This rearrangement joins TRBV18 to TRBJ2-5; D ambiguous. The germline gives CDR1 KGHSH, CDR2 LQKENI. V dropped 0 bases and J dropped 3 bases, with 8 bases sitting between them. The CDR3 has 14 amino acids. The CDR3 DNA follows: TGTGCCAGCTCACCACCGGAGCGTAAAGAGACCCAGTACTTC. Its protein product is CASSPPERKETQYF.

The chain combines TRBV2 with TRBJ2-1, with TRBD2 matching over 13 bases. Germline values: CDR1 SNHLY, CDR2 FYNNEI. The V and J ends lost 7 bases and 7 bases, in that order; junction bases with no gene match: 4. The CDR3 is made up of 14 amino acids. The CDR3 is CASTGLAGVNEQFF. For the CDR3, the DNA is TGTGCCAGCACCGGACTAGCGGGGGTTAATGAGCAGTTCTTC.